Each of the 18 T cell receptor beta chains below was sequenced from the same sample in a study of early stage breast cancer tumors. Data came from immunoSEQ multiplex PCR; TCRdb stores just in-frame clones and leaves some out. The sample holds around 41,000 clones; roughly 69% are singletons and the top ten take about 6.8%. The specimen was blood. These receptors all stem from a person in their fifties with breast cancer.

The chain couples TRBV18 to TRBJ1-1; 11 nucleotides agree with TRBD1. Germline V lookup: CDR1 KGHSH, CDR2 LQKENI. J was trimmed by 0 bases and V by 3 bases; bases with no gene match: 9. The CDR3 contains 18 residues. The CDR3 is CASSPSGRTGGMNTEAFF. The CDR3, as DNA: TGTGCCAGCTCACCGTCGGGAAGGACAGGGGGCATGAACACTGAAGCTTTCTTT. The variable domain in full, completed from reference TRBV18 and TRBJ1-1, reads NAGVMQNPRHLVRRRGQEARLRCSPMKGHSHVYWYRQLPEEGLKFMVYLQKENIIDESGMPKERFSAEFPKEGPSILRIQQVVRGDSAAYFCASSPSGRTGGMNTEAFFGQGTRLTVV.

V usage is TRBV6-6 and J usage is TRBJ2-5; 9 nucleotides line up with TRBD2. Germline trimming cut 5 bases from V and 7 bases from J; bases unmatched to any gene: 5. The CDR3 runs 13 residues. Germline V lookup: CDR1 MNHNY, CDR2 SVGAGI (reference sequence). CDR3 coding DNA: TGTGCCAGCAGTATAGCGGGAGAGGGGACCCAGTACTTC. Translated: CASSIAGEGTQYF.

V gene TRBV7-2 combines with J gene TRBJ2-1; 7 bases map to TRBD1. The CDR3 is 13 residues long. Germline loops: CDR1 SGHTA, CDR2 FQGNSA. V was clipped by 4 bases and J by 6 bases; unmatched bases: 3. CDR3 region: CASSSNRGNEQFF. As DNA, the CDR3 is TGTGCCAGCAGCTCCAACAGGGGCAATGAGCAGTTCTTC.

The CDR3 loop reads CARTDRGIYNSPLHF. The CDR3 DNA reads as TGCGCCAGAACCGACAGGGGTATATATAATTCACCCCTCCACTTT. The chain links TRBV23-1 to TRBJ1-6; 8 bases agree with TRBD1. TRBV23-1 is an open reading frame, and its role is uncertain. This CDR3 contains 15 residues. The V gene end was trimmed by 9 bases and the J gene end by 4 bases; junction bases not matched to a gene: 8.

This clone occurred once. CDR3 DNA: TGTGCCAGCAGTTTGGACAGGGGCTCCTACAATGAGCAGTTCTTC. Translation: CASSLDRGSYNEQFF. This chain joins TRBV27 and TRBJ2-1, with TRBD1 identical over 9 bases. CDR1 MNHEY and CDR2 SMNVEV come from the germline V gene (reference sequence). J was trimmed by 0 bases and V by 3 bases; bases with no gene match: 0. This CDR3 is 15 amino acids long.

The rearrangement uses TRBV19 and TRBJ1-6; 7 bases match TRBD1. The germline V gene has CDR1 LNHDA and CDR2 SQIVND (reference sequence). The CDR3 loop spans 14 amino acids. V lost 1 base to trimming and J lost 8 bases; unmatched junction nucleotides: 2. The chain's CDR3 is CASSIGGGDSPLHF. CDR3 nucleotide sequence: TGTGCCAGTAGTATAGGAGGGGGCGATTCACCCCTCCACTTT. Full variable domain (rest looked up from reference TRBV19 and TRBJ1-6): DGGITQSPKYLFRKEGQNVTLSCEQNLNHDAMYWYRQDPGQGLRLIYYSQIVNDFQKGDIAEGYSVSREKKESFPLTVTSAQKNPTAFYLCASSIGGGDSPLHFGNGTRLTVT.

The rearrangement joins TRBV6-1 to TRBJ2-3, with D possibly being TRBD2 (5 bases). The CDR3 is 15 amino acids. The germline gives CDR1 MNHNS, CDR2 SASEGT. V lost 3 bases and J lost 3, with 13 bases in between. The CDR3: CASSDPGRGTDTQYF. CDR3 bases: TGTGCCAGCAGTGACCCGGGCCGGGGAACAGATACGCAGTATTTT.

The gene calls are TRBV28 and TRBJ1-4, with TRBD1 identical over 9 bases. J lost 10 bases, V lost 5 bases, and 11 bases had no gene match. Germline lookup yields CDR1 MDHEN and CDR2 SYDVKM. CDR3 size: 15 residues. CDR3 region: CASSKPGTGKGKLFF. Here the CDR3 DNA reads TGTGCCAGCAGTAAGCCCGGGACAGGGAAGGGAAAACTGTTTTTT.

This chain joins TRBV5-1 and TRBJ1-1; D is undetermined. This CDR3 contains 14 residues. Per germline, CDR1 SGHRS and CDR2 YFSETQ. Trimming removed 2 bases from V and 6 bases from J, with 14 bases in between. CDR3 coding DNA: TGCGCCAGCAGCTTATATGGTCCCGGGGCTGAAGCTTTCTTT. Translated: CASSLYGPGAEAFF. The variable domain in full, with the rest retrieved from reference TRBV5-1 and TRBJ1-1, is KAGVTQTPRYLIKTRGQQVTLSCSPISGHRSVSWYQQTPGQGLQFLFEYFSETQRNKGNFPGRFSGRQFSNSRSEMNVSTLELGDSALYLCASSLYGPGAEAFFGQGTRLTVV.

The rearrangement uses TRBV25-1 and TRBJ2-1; D may be TRBD1 (6 bases). Germline V gives CDR1 MGHDK, CDR2 SYGVNS. V was cut by 4 bases and J by 1 base, with 11 bases left in between. CDR3 length: 15 residues. The CDR3 reads CASSAGQGSYNEQFF. The CDR3 bases are TGTGCCAGCAGTGCAGGTCAGGGGTCCTACAATGAGCAGTTCTTC.

The V and J genes are TRBV27 and TRBJ1-2, with 7 bases identical to TRBD1. CDR3 length equals 15 residues. V lost 5 bases and J lost 6; bases outside the gene matches: 12. Germline V gene sequence: CDR1 MNHEY, CDR2 SMNVEV (reference sequence). CDR3 region: CASSARTGNHDGYTF. CDR3 DNA sequence: TGTGCCAGCAGTGCTCGGACAGGTAATCACGATGGCTACACCTTC.

This CDR3 is CASSYRGGYTF. CDR3 DNA: TGTGCCAGCAGCTACAGGGGAGGCTACACCTTC. The chain has TRBV5-6 and TRBJ1-2; the match to TRBD1 covers 7 bases. This CDR3 has 11 residues. Per germline, CDR1 SGHDT and CDR2 YYEEEE. With 3 bases clipped from V and 8 bases from J, the junction kept 1 base outside the gene matches. Combining the CDR3 with reference TRBV5-6 and TRBJ1-2 gives the whole variable domain DAGVTQSPTHLIKTRGQQVTLRCSPKSGHDTVSWYQQALGQGPQFIFQYYEEEERQRGNFPDRFSGHQFPNYSSELNVNALLLGDSALYLCASSYRGGYTFGSGTRLTVV.

The chain uses TRBV5-6 and TRBJ2-5; D is perhaps TRBD2 (5 bases). Germline V CDR1 and CDR2: SGHDT, YYEEEE. This CDR3 is 13 amino acids long. V was cut by 4 bases and J by 5 bases, with 12 bases left in between. CDR3 region: CASSAGRGETQYF. The CDR3 bases are TGTGCCAGCAGCGCCGGGCGAGGGGAGACCCAGTACTTC.

This rearrangement joins TRBV19 to TRBJ1-5; 8 bases are a match to TRBD1. Germline lookup yields CDR1 LNHDA and CDR2 SQIVND (reference sequence). The CDR3 is made up of 16 amino acids. V shed 3 bases and J 6 bases; nucleotides not matched to a gene: 10. CDR3 in amino acids: CASSIMRQGRGQPQHF. The CDR3 DNA reads TGTGCCAGTAGTATTATGAGACAGGGGAGGGGTCAGCCCCAGCATTTT.

The CDR3 reads CASSGMGTVGNTIYF. CDR3 sequence (DNA): TGTGCCAGCAGCGGAATGGGGACAGTCGGAAACACCATATATTTT. The gene calls are TRBV6-5 and TRBJ1-3; TRBD1 agrees at 7 bases. With V trimmed by 6 bases and J by 4 bases, 9 bases remained unmatched. The CDR3 has 15 amino acids. Germline loops: CDR1 MNHEY, CDR2 SVGAGI.

This CDR3 is CASSQSYGYTF. CDR3 sequence (DNA): TGTGCCAGCAGTCAATCCTATGGCTACACCTTC. This rearrangement joins TRBV6-5 to TRBJ1-2; D unclear. This CDR3 has 11 amino acids. V was pared by 5 bases and J by 4 bases, with 5 bases between. In germline, CDR1 is MNHEY, CDR2 SVGAGI.

This chain uses TRBV7-2 with TRBJ1-5, with TRBD1 matching over 9 bases. Looked up from germline, CDR1 is SGHTA and CDR2 is FQGNSA. V trimming: 4 bases; J trimming: 5 bases; junction bases outside the gene matches: 6. The CDR3 is 15 amino acids. The CDR3 region is CASSSWTGADQPQHF. The DNA of the CDR3 is TGTGCCAGCAGCTCCTGGACAGGGGCGGATCAGCCCCAGCATTTT.

The chain has TRBV9 and TRBJ2-5, with no clear D. The germline V gene has CDR1 SGDLS and CDR2 YYNGEE. The CDR3 spans 14 residues. Trimming took 3 bases from V and 7 from J, leaving 16 bases between them. CDR3 residues: CASSARLSSGTQYF. The CDR3 DNA is TGTGCCAGCAGCGCTCGACTGTCCTCGGGGACCCAGTACTTC.